Sequencing of this TCR beta chain was carried out in a study of blood T cell repertoires in COVID-19. Study information: There were acute and convalescent COVID-19 samples, and they came from the United States, Italy and Spain. Nucleic acid was either cDNA or gDNA, and it came from T cells, B-cell-depleted T cells, or PBMCs.

Original processing notes: Scientists estimated how many nucleated cells there were by amplifying reference gene primers. Some clones are missing from TCRdb's copy, which holds only in-frame ones; the method was immunoSEQ multiplex PCR. That table is the source of V, J and clone size, and D and trimming were worked out from the DNA. Of about 130,000 clones listed, roughly 90% are singletons. The sequencing sample was made of peripheral blood. The clonotype was recovered from a man aged 60 to 69 with active or convalescent COVID-19.

CDR3 amino acids: CASRAGANTGELFF. The CDR3 DNA reads as TGTGCCAGCAGGGCGGGGGCCAACACCGGGGAGCTGTTTTTT. The chain has TRBV2 and TRBJ2-2; D possibly corresponds to TRBD2 (7 bases). The CDR3 sequence is 14 residues long. Germline CDR1 reads SNHLY; CDR2 reads FYNNEI. V lost 6 bases and J lost 2, with 10 bases in between. Combining the CDR3 with reference TRBV2 and TRBJ2-2 gives the whole variable domain EPEVTQTPSHQVTQMGQEVILRCVPISNHLYFYWYRQILGQKVEFLVSFYNNEISEKSEIFDDQFSVERPDGSNFTLKIRSTKLEDSAMYFCASRAGANTGELFFGEGSRLTVL.